This T cell receptor beta chain was documented in a study of T cell changes during pregnancy in multiple sclerosis. With 2 bases clipped from V and 8 bases from J, the junction kept 4 bases outside the gene matches. There are 13 residues in the CDR3. In germline, CDR1 is SGHDN, CDR2 FVKESK. Generated by immunoSEQ multiplex PCR, the TCRdb table keeps only in-frame clones and is missing some. This table holds approximately 93,000 clones, around 93% found once. Material: peripheral blood, obtained in the first trimester of pregnancy. This chain connects TRBV14 to TRBJ1-1; 8 bases are shared with TRBD1. This receptor was identified in a female donor in good health, enrolled as a control in a pregnancy study. The CDR3 nucleotides read TGTGCCAGCAGCCAAAGGGCAGGGGGCGAAGCTTTCTTT. It codes for CASSQRAGGEAFF.